This T cell receptor (beta chain) was documented in a study of long-term antiretroviral therapy in people with HIV. Study-wide findings and caveats: Missing from the dataset were any data on ART adherence, viral resistance or therapy changes.

Trimming cost V 2 bases and J 1 base, with 11 bases left between them. Germline V gene lookup returns CDR1 LGHNA and CDR2 YNFKEQ. This CDR3 spans 15 amino acids. Of note for this clone: Its antigen is not known.

Amounts of 1-10 million cryopreserved PBMC were held in the samples before DNA extraction. Assay version v3.0 of immunoSEQ was used, and it was run at survey level. The method was immunoSEQ multiplex PCR; TCRdb's version includes in-frame clones alone and lacks a portion of them. The repertoire includes 25,000 to 35,000 clones, roughly 92% of them detected once, and approximately 4.2% sits in the top ten. The chain has TRBV4-2 and TRBJ2-5; a weak D match, TRBD2 (5 bases). The specimen comprised unsorted PBMCs, sampled 3.1 years after starting antiretroviral therapy. This receptor was obtained from a man aged 18 to 29 with HIV. CDR3 sequence: CASSQSGGSQETQYF. Here the CDR3 DNA reads TGTGCCAGCAGCCAAAGCGGCGGGTCCCAAGAGACCCAGTACTTC.